This T cell receptor (beta chain) was found in a study of cytomegalovirus exposure and HLA in healthy donors. Study in general: Approximately 180 million T cells yielded 117 million unique TCR beta sequences, as an earlier analysis found.

A multiplex PCR was run with 60 Vbeta primers and 13 Jbeta primers. Sequenced by immunoSEQ multiplex PCR; TCRdb stores in-frame clones only, minus some. The sample consists of 160,000 or so clones, roughly 80% of them appearing once. Germline V lookup: CDR1 SGHVS, CDR2 FNYEAQ. CDR3 length: 16 amino acids. J was trimmed by 4 bases and V by 6 bases; bases with no gene match: 8. The specimen was PBMCs. This sequence originates from a woman aged 25-40 years in good health and CMV-seronegative. J is TRBJ2-3 and V is TRBV7-6; TRBD1 matches at 12 bases. CDR3 sequence reads: CASSFPGTGGADTQYF. CDR3 DNA sequence: TGTGCCAGCAGTTTCCCCGGGACAGGGGGCGCAGATACGCAGTATTTT.